One sample yielded the 14 T cell receptor beta chains listed below, sequenced in a study of post-analysis software for immune sequencing data. Study-wide points: Among a few TRBV segments more frequent in patients than controls were TRBV5-6, TRBV5-1 and TRBV20-1.

Unique molecular identifiers tagged the TCR beta cDNA libraries. TCRdb passed the PCR reads through MiXCR, listing each CDR3 protein once. The profile shows about 200,000 distinct CDR3 sequences, 29% of them singletons. Their target antigens are unknown. The source material was blood. These receptors came from a girl between 2 and 17 years old with multiple sclerosis.

This clonotype turned up a few times. The DNA for the CDR3 is TGTGCCAGCAGTTTGGAAGGGGTGAATGATGAAGCTTTCTTT. Translation: CASSLEGVNDEAFF. This rearrangement joins TRBV28 to TRBJ1-1; possible D gene TRBD1, 5 bases. The germline V and J ends were trimmed by 3 bases and 7 bases, with 15 bases remaining between them. The CDR3 spans 14 residues. The germline V gene encodes CDR1 MDHEN and CDR2 SYDVKM.

This clonotype occurred many times. The chain couples TRBV29-1 to TRBJ2-7, with D uncertain. Germline V gives CDR1 SQVTM, CDR2 ANQGSEA. V lost 4 bases, J lost 0 bases, and 13 bases lay in between. The CDR3 spans 14 residues. The CDR3, as DNA: TGCAGCGTTGTTTCGGGCACTCACTCCTACGAGCAGTACTTC. Its translation is CSVVSGTHSYEQYF.

Worth noting for this clonotype: This could be a read error, since a much larger clone is one nucleotide away. The chain carries TRBV7-9 and TRBJ2-4, with D perhaps TRBD1 or TRBD2 (5 bases each). With the DNA end fitting TRBJ2-7 better, the J assignment may be wrong. CDR1 and CDR2 from the germline V gene are SEHNR and FQNEAQ (reference sequence). This CDR3 has 13 amino acids. CDR3 protein: CASGTGPNDEQYF. DNA of the CDR3: TGTGCCAGCGGTACGGGACCTAATGACGAGCAGTACTTC.

The chain is built from TRBV6-5 and TRBJ2-3, with D possibly TRBD1 on 6 matching bases. Germline V lookup: CDR1 MNHEY, CDR2 SVGAGI. The length of the CDR3 is 18 residues. The ends were cut back, 2 bases at V and 2 bases at J, with 20 bases in the middle. The CDR3 is CASSYRRSLQGTTDTQYF. For the CDR3, the DNA is TGTGCCAGCAGTTACCGAAGATCGCTACAGGGAACCACAGATACGCAGTATTTT.

At least ten counts were recorded for this clonotype. The chain links TRBV20-1 to TRBJ2-1; D may be TRBD2 (6 bases). V dropped 3 bases and J dropped 2 bases, with 8 bases sitting between them. The CDR3 runs 13 residues. Germline values: CDR1 DFQATT, CDR2 SNEGSKA (reference sequence). The CDR3 spells CSARGLPYNEQFF. The CDR3 nucleotides read TGCAGTGCTAGGGGACTTCCCTACAATGAGCAGTTCTTC.

The chain has TRBV6-6 and TRBJ2-3, with 8 bases lining up with TRBD1. With V trimmed by 11 bases and J by 1 base, 5 bases remained unmatched. The CDR3 is 13 amino acids. Germline assignment: CDR1 MNHNY and CDR2 SVGAGI (reference sequence). CDR3 sequence reads: CAAGGLGTDTQYF. DNA of the CDR3: TGTGCCGCAGGGGGCTTGGGCACAGATACGCAGTATTTT.

On this clonotype itself: A much larger clone differs from this one at a single base, so this may be a read error. V usage is TRBV5-1 and J usage is TRBJ2-1; tentatively, D is TRBD1 (6 bases). Germline values: CDR1 SGHRS, CDR2 YFSETQ. This CDR3 contains 14 residues. As DNA, the CDR3 is TGCGCCGGCAGCCTCCAGCGACAGGAGGCTGAGCAGTTCTTC. Protein: CAGSLQRQEAEQFF.

This clonotype was counted once. This may be a read error: a much more frequent sequence differs by one nucleotide. The chain employs TRBV29-1 and TRBJ2-1; D perhaps matches TRBD2 (6 bases). The V end lost 4 bases, the J end lost 9 bases, and 13 bases lay between the germline ends. The germline gives CDR1 SQVTM, CDR2 ANQGSEA. The CDR3 has 12 amino acids. The DNA of the CDR3 is TGCAGCGTTGGGCCTAGCGTGGGTGAGCAGTTCTTC. It translates to CSVGPSVGEQFF.

At least ten counts were recorded for this clonotype. The chain has TRBV7-2 and TRBJ2-7; D possibly corresponds to TRBD2 (5 bases). Looked up from germline, CDR1 is SGHTA and CDR2 is FQGNSA. The CDR3 has 15 amino acids. V was clipped by 5 bases and J by 4 bases, with 18 bases between them. CDR3 sequence: CASSPRRDAPYEQYF. CDR3 bases: TGTGCCAGCAGCCCCCGCCGGGATGCCCCTTACGAGCAGTACTTC.

This clonotype was observed many times. The V call is TRBV12-3 or TRBV12-4, the J call TRBJ2-7, with 8 positions matching TRBD1. CDR3 length: 15 residues. Trimming took 2 bases from V and 2 from J; bases not matched to a gene: 5. The CDR3 protein is CASSLLGQGPYEQYF. For the CDR3, the DNA is TGTGCCAGCAGTTTACTAGGACAGGGACCCTACGAGCAGTACTTC.

This clonotype occurred many times. The chain is built from TRBV29-1 and TRBJ2-1, with D tentatively TRBD1 or TRBD2 (5 bases each). The germline gives CDR1 SQVTM, CDR2 ANQGSEA. The V end was cut by 5 bases, the J end by 5 bases, with 13 bases between. This CDR3 contains 13 residues. The CDR3 region is CSVRKGTDNEQFF. The CDR3 bases are TGCAGCGTTCGCAAAGGGACGGACAATGAGCAGTTCTTC.

This clonotype has at least ten counts. CDR3 nucleotide sequence: TGCGCCAGCTGCAAACTAGCGGGGGGGTTTTACAATGAGCAGTTCTTC. This sequence encodes CASCKLAGGFYNEQFF. J is TRBJ2-1 and V is TRBV10-2, with 13 bases identical to TRBD2. J was trimmed by 4 bases and V by 8 bases; bases with no gene match: 8. The CDR3 has 16 residues. Germline values: CDR1 WSHSY, CDR2 SAAADI.

The V and J genes are TRBV5-1 and TRBJ1-3, with D possibly TRBD1 on 6 matching bases. This CDR3 region has 16 residues. With 4 bases removed from V and 0 bases from J, the gap between germline ends came to 14 bases. Germline assignment: CDR1 SGHRS and CDR2 YFSETQ. The CDR3: CASSKGQKSSGNTIYF. As DNA, the CDR3 is TGCGCCAGCAGCAAGGGACAAAAGAGCTCTGGAAACACCATATATTTT.

This sequence joins TRBV5-1 and TRBJ2-1; the match to TRBD2 covers 9 bases. The germline V gene has CDR1 SGHRS and CDR2 YFSETQ. This CDR3 region has 15 residues. V lost 3 bases to trimming and J lost 4 bases; unmatched junction nucleotides: 5. The CDR3 region is CASSSGLAGYNEQFF. Here the CDR3 DNA reads TGCGCCAGCAGCTCGGGACTAGCTGGGTACAATGAGCAGTTCTTC. Based on the CDR3 plus reference TRBV5-1 and TRBJ2-1, the full variable domain is KAGVTQTPRYLIKTRGQQVTLSCSPISGHRSVSWYQQTPGQGLQFLFEYFSETQRNKGNFPGRFSGRQFSNSRSEMNVSTLELGDSALYLCASSSGLAGYNEQFFGPGTRLTVL.